The rows below give T cell receptor beta chains drawn from one sample of a study of tumor and adjacent non-tumor tissue in lung cancer. MiXCR was run by TCRdb on the multiplex PCR reads, yielding one entry per CDR3 protein. The sample lists approximately 80,000 distinct CDR3 sequences, roughly 80% occurring once. The sample consisted of distant non-tumor lung tissue. The receptor source for this set is a man in his 60s with non-small cell lung cancer. The CDR3 runs from the conserved cysteine through the conserved F or W. D genes are given only for firm matches. Rows may omit the clone size; those that give it use once, few, many or a size class.

V	D	J	size	length	DNA	CDR3
TRBV5-4	NA	TRBJ2-1	NA	15	TGTACCAGCAGTCACGGGGCCCCCTCTGACAATAAGCAGTTCTTC	CTSSHGAPSDNKQFF
TRBV11-2	NA	TRBJ2-7	once	17	TGTGCCAGCAGCATAATCCCCAAGGCCCTCAAAGGCTACGAGCAATACTTC	CASSIIPKALKGYEQYF
TRBV30	TRBD2	TRBJ2-1	few	15	TGTGCCGGGAGGAGGTCGGGACTAGTCTACAATGAGCAGTTCTTC	CAGRRSGLVYNEQFF
TRBV6-5	NA	TRBJ1-1	many	16	TGTGCCAGCAGCCAGCCCCGACAGGCAGGGTACACTGAAGCTTTCTTT	CASSQPRQAGYTEAFF
TRBV11-2	NA	TRBJ2-3	NA	13	TGTACCAGCAGCTTAGGAGGGCCAGATACGCAGTCTTTT	CTSSLGGPDTQSF
TRBV11-2	NA	TRBJ2-6	NA	14	TGTGCCATTAGACCTATCTCTGGGGCCAACGTCCTGTCTTTC	CAIRPISGANVLSF
TRBV20-1	TRBD1	TRBJ2-1	NA	14	TGCAGTGCTCCCCGCCCTCAGGGGGTCAATGAGCAGTTCTTC	CSAPRPQGVNEQFF
TRBV5-1	NA	TRBJ1-2	NA	14	TGCGCCAGCAGCTTGGAGGGGTCAACTTATGGCTACACCTTC	CASSLEGSTYGYTF
TRBV11-3	NA	TRBJ2-7	NA	13	TGTGCCAGCAGCCCCTGGAGGCCCTACGAACAATATTTC	CASSPWRPYEQYF
TRBV11-2	NA	TRBJ2-5	NA	13	TGTGCCAGCAGCACTACATGGGATGAGATCCAGTACTTC	CASSTTWDEIQYF
TRBV20-1	TRBD1	TRBJ1-4	NA	17	TGCAATGCTAGAGTCGGGACAGGGGCATGCTTTGGGGAAAAACTGTTTTTT	CNARVGTGACFGEKLFF
TRBV19	NA	TRBJ2-7	NA	13	TGTGCCAGTTCGCTGGGGGACCCCTACGAGCAGTACTTC	CASSLGDPYEQYF
TRBV20-1	TRBD1	TRBJ1-6	NA	14	TGCAATGCTAGTGACAGGGGGCTTAATTCACCCCTCCACTTT	CNASDRGLNSPLHF
TRBV11-1	TRBD1	TRBJ2-6	NA	18	TGTGACAGCAGCCAGAGGGGACAGGGCTACTCTGGGACCAACGTCCTGACTTTC	CDSSQRGQGYSGTNVLTF
TRBV20-1	NA	TRBJ1-5	NA	14	TGCAGTGCTATAGGGGAATATAGCAATAAGCCCCAGCATTTT	CSAIGEYSNKPQHF
TRBV6-5	NA	TRBJ1-5	NA	15	TGTGCCAGCAGTTACCTACAGGGAAGCAATCAGTCCAGGCATTTT	CASSYLQGSNQSRHF
TRBV20-1	NA	TRBJ2-3	NA	13	TGCAGTGCCAACCGGGACACAACCTACGAACAGTACTTT	CSANRDTTYEQYF
TRBV20-1	NA	TRBJ2-4	NA	20	TGCAGTGCTACGAGCCGACAGGCAGGAGTGGTGTTTCTAGCCAAAAACATTCACTACTTC	CSATSRQAGVVFLAKNIHYF
TRBV6-5	TRBD2	TRBJ2-6	NA	17	TGTGCCAGCTGTTTAGCGGGGACCAGCTCTGGGACCAACGTCCTGACTTTC	CASCLAGTSSGTNVLTF
TRBV20-1	NA	TRBJ1-3	many	15	TGCAGTGCTAGAGATCGATTGAGTCCGGGAAACACCATATATTTT	CSARDRLSPGNTIYF
TRBV6-2/TRBV6-3	TRBD2	TRBJ2-1	once	17	TGTGTCGGCAGTTACTCCCTGGGAGCGGGAGACATGAATGAGCAGTTCTTC	CVGSYSLGAGDMNEQFF
TRBV20-1	NA	TRBJ2-5	NA	17	TGCAGTGCTAGAGATATGAAGGGCACTAACAAGAGAGAGACCCAGTACTTC	CSARDMKGTNKRETQYF
TRBV11-1	NA	TRBJ2-2	NA	13	TGTGCCAGCAGCCCGCGACGGGACGGGGAGCTGTTTTTT	CASSPRRDGELFF
TRBV6-5	TRBD2	TRBJ2-1	NA	14	TGTGCCAGCAGACTAGTGGGAGGGATGCATGTGCAGTTCTTC	CASRLVGGMHVQFF
TRBV20-1	NA	TRBJ2-2	NA	17	TGTAGTGCTAGATCTTCGGGTGGGGGGATCAACACCGGGGAGCTGTTTTTT	CSARSSGGGINTGELFF
TRBV6-5	TRBD1	TRBJ1-4	once	15	TGTGCCGACAGTTACTCGACAGGGATTAATGAAAAACTGTTTTTT	CADSYSTGINEKLFF
TRBV6-2/TRBV6-3	TRBD2	TRBJ2-7	many	17	TGTGCCAGCAGTTACTCGGAGCAGACTAGCGGGATATACGAGCAGTACTTC	CASSYSEQTSGIYEQYF
TRBV29-1	TRBD2	TRBJ2-1	NA	14	TGCAGCCTTGTGGGTAGCGGGGGGTACATTGAGCAGTTCTTC	CSLVGSGGYIEQFF
TRBV5-1	NA	TRBJ2-1	medium-sized	12	TGCGCCAGCTCTAGGTCTAGCGCAGTCCAGTTCTTC	CASSRSSAVQFF
TRBV6-5	NA	TRBJ2-7	NA	15	TGTACCAGCGGCAATGGAGGAGTCACTCGTTACGAGCAGCACTTC	CTSGNGGVTRYEQHF
TRBV11-2	NA	TRBJ2-2	NA	15	TGTGCCAGCATCGAAGGTGGCCGAAGCACCGGGGAACTGTTATTT	CASIEGGRSTGELLF
TRBV6-5	TRBD2	TRBJ2-5	NA	14	TGTGCCGGCAGCGATATCGGGACCGCGGGGGCCCAGTACTTC	CAGSDIGTAGAQYF
TRBV28	NA	TRBJ2-5	many	11	TGTGCCAGCAGCCTTTCGCGGACCCAGTACTTC	CASSLSRTQYF
TRBV11-1	NA	TRBJ1-1	NA	14	TGTGTCAGCAGCTTTCTCGCGGGCAATACTGAAGCTTTCTTT	CVSSFLAGNTEAFF
TRBV5-1	NA	TRBJ2-5	NA	15	TGCGCCAGCAAGCGAGAGGGGGGCGGCCAAGAGACCCAGTACTTC	CASKREGGGQETQYF
TRBV12-3/TRBV12-4	NA	TRBJ2-1	NA	13	TGTGCCAGCATCAAGACACTGTGGAATGAGCAGTTCTTC	CASIKTLWNEQFF
TRBV5-8	NA	TRBJ1-3	NA	17	TGTGCCAGCAGCGCTAAGGTGGAGGAGTCGAAGGGAAACACCATATATTTT	CASSAKVEESKGNTIYF
TRBV29-1	NA	TRBJ1-3	many	11	TGCAGCGCCGAAGGTGGAAACACCATATATTTT	CSAEGGNTIYF
TRBV11-1	NA	TRBJ2-2	once	15	TGTGCCAGCAGCTTAGGCTGGAGAAGCATCGGGGAGCTGCTTTTT	CASSLGWRSIGELLF
TRBV11-2	NA	TRBJ2-7	NA	15	TGTGCCAGAAGCCAAGACAGGTCCCCCCTCTATGAGCAGTACTTC	CARSQDRSPLYEQYF
TRBV5-6	TRBD1	TRBJ1-6	NA	16	TGTGACAGCAGCAACGACAGGGGCCGCTATAATTCATCCCTCCACTTT	CDSSNDRGRYNSSLHF
TRBV7-8	TRBD1	TRBJ1-4	NA	14	TGTGCCAGCAGCTTCGACAGGGGTCGGGAAAACCTGTTTTTT	CASSFDRGRENLFF
TRBV20-1	NA	TRBJ2-7	NA	12	TGCAGTGCTAATGAGGTCATCTACGAGCAGTACTTC	CSANEVIYEQYF
TRBV6-2/TRBV6-3	NA	TRBJ2-6	once	23	TGTGCTACCAGTTCAACGACAGCCCGTGTATTTCAGAACAAATTCTCTGGGGCCAACGTCCTGACTTTC	CATSSTTARVFQNKFSGANVLTF
TRBV4-3	NA	TRBJ1-1	NA	17	TGCGCCAGCAACCGAGACGTCCCGGGCAGTTCGGGCACTGAAGCTTTCTTT	CASNRDVPGSSGTEAFF
TRBV20-1	TRBD2	TRBJ2-7	NA	14	TGCATTTCTATAGTAGCGGGAGGGCCCGACGAGCAGTACTTC	CISIVAGGPDEQYF
TRBV4-2	TRBD2	TRBJ2-2	NA	18	TGTGCCGGCAGCCAAGAGACTAGCGGGAGGGTGAACTCCGGGGAGCTGTTTTTT	CAGSQETSGRVNSGELFF
TRBV6-5	NA	TRBJ2-3	NA	15	TGTGCCAGCACTTTCCTACAGGGAAGCAATCAGCCCCAGTATTTT	CASTFLQGSNQPQYF
TRBV5-5	NA	TRBJ2-1	many	14	TGTGCCAGCAGAACGTCGATGGACCGCAATGAGCAGTTCTTC	CASRTSMDRNEQFF
TRBV7-9	NA	TRBJ1-1	NA	15	TGTGCCAGCAGCTTTAAAAGGGAGCCTAAGACTGAAGTTTTCTTT	CASSFKREPKTEVFF
TRBV4-3	TRBD1	TRBJ2-7	NA	13	TGCGCCAGCAACCACTGGACAGGGGACGAGCAGAACTTC	CASNHWTGDEQNF
TRBV4-2	TRBD2	TRBJ2-7	NA	19	TGTGCCAGCAGCCAAGACCAACACCCCACTAGCGGGTGGACCTATGATCAGTACTTC	CASSQDQHPTSGWTYDQYF
TRBV20-1	NA	TRBJ1-3	many	14	TGCAGTGCTAGAGATTCAGGGCCCGGAAACACCATATATTTT	CSARDSGPGNTIYF
TRBV12-3/TRBV12-4	TRBD1	TRBJ1-5	NA	14	TGTGCCAGCAGTGCGGGACAGGGAGCTCAACCCCAGCATTTT	CASSAGQGAQPQHF
TRBV12-5	NA	TRBJ1-5	once	20	TGTGCTAGTGGTTTGGTACTTGGACTAAGCGGCGAGTATAGCAATCAGTGCCAGCATTTT	CASGLVLGLSGEYSNQCQHF